This T cell receptor (beta chain) was profiled in a study of shared clonotypes between healthy human individuals. Sequencing used immunoSEQ multiplex PCR; TCRdb keeps in-frame clones, though not all of them. The profile shows around 500,000 clones, 79% of them singletons. Germline V gene lookup returns CDR1 SGHTA and CDR2 FQGTGA. Losses at the gene ends were 4 bases for V and 8 bases for J; bases not matched to a gene: 6. CDR3 length: 16 residues. V usage is TRBV7-3 and J usage is TRBJ2-1; 15 nucleotides match TRBD2. The sequenced material came from PBMCs. The sequence was collected from a woman in her forties in good health. Some clones in this sample may be carry-over from other donors' samples. CDR3 coding DNA: TGTGCCAGCAGCTCCGGACTAGCGGGAGGGCCCGATGAGCAGTTCTTC. Protein: CASSSGLAGGPDEQFF.